Shown below are 14 T cell receptor beta chains from a single sample sequenced in a study of T cell repertoires in cytomegalovirus infection. MiXCR, applied by TCRdb to the reads, yields one record per CDR3 protein. This sample carries about 400,000 distinct CDR3 sequences, roughly a third of them seen once, and the ten largest clones take roughly 14%. These TCRs are of unknown antigen specificity. The starting material was cultured PBMCs, obtained from culture after CMV antigen stimulation. These receptors all stem from a human donor in good health (CMV status not recorded). Some clones in this sample may be carry-over from other donors' samples.

This clonotype was seen more than once but under ten times. Relative to the germline gene, one junction end is altered; a read error may explain this. The rearrangement uses TRBV7-2 and TRBJ2-4, with 7 bases matching TRBD2. This CDR3 contains 14 residues. The germline V gene has CDR1 SGHTA and CDR2 FQGNSA. The CDR3 reads CASSVTSEYPSGNF. In nucleotides, the CDR3 is TGTGCCAGCAGTGTAACTAGCGAATACCCTAGTGGGAACTTC.

The chain links TRBV4-1 to TRBJ1-3; D unresolved. Germline V gene lookup returns CDR1 MGHRA and CDR2 YSYEKL. The CDR3 sequence is 14 residues long. The V gene lost 10 bases and the J gene lost 0 bases, with 13 bases spanning the gap. CDR3 DNA: TGCGCCACCAGTCCCCAGAGCTCTGGAAACACCATATATTTT. Translation gives CATSPQSSGNTIYF.

The rearrangement links TRBV12-3 or TRBV12-4 to TRBJ1-3; D is perhaps TRBD1 (5 bases). Trimming pared 3 bases from V and 0 bases from J, leaving 15 bases between. This CDR3 region has 17 residues. CDR3 region: CASSLGLLVDSGNTIYF. CDR3 DNA: TGTGCCAGCAGTTTGGGACTCCTAGTAGACTCTGGAAACACCATATATTTT.

The V gene is TRBV7-8, the J gene TRBJ2-3; 9 nucleotides match TRBD2. CDR3 size: 18 residues. Germline values: CDR1 SGHVS, CDR2 FQNEAQ. The V segment lost 6 bases and the J segment 0 bases; nucleotides outside the gene matches: 13. The CDR3 DNA follows: TGTGCCAGCAGTTGGACTAGCGAGACGATGATTAGCACAGATACGCAGTATTTT. Translation: CASSWTSETMISTDTQYF.

This clonotype has a single count. The rearrangement links TRBV24-1 to TRBJ2-3; 7 nucleotides match TRBD1. CDR1 KGHDR and CDR2 SFDVKD come from the germline V gene. With V trimmed by 3 bases and J by 0 bases, 5 bases remained unmatched. The CDR3 contains 16 residues. Here the CDR3 reads CATSDRTGVSTDTQYF. In nucleotides, the CDR3 is TGTGCCACCAGTGATAGAACAGGGGTTAGCACAGATACGCAGTATTTT.

The rearrangement joins TRBV28 to TRBJ1-2, with a weak D call TRBD1 (5 bases). The CDR3 covers 14 residues. Between the trimmed V and J ends, which lost 3 bases and 8 bases, there was a span of 16 bases. CDR1 is MDHEN, CDR2 SYDVKM, per germline. CDR3 protein: CASSFPMGGIGYTF. CDR3 nucleotide sequence: TGTGCCAGCAGTTTCCCGATGGGGGGGATCGGCTACACCTTC.

This clonotype was observed a handful of times. The V and J genes are TRBV7-9 and TRBJ2-1; 12 bases agree with TRBD2. V gave up 5 bases and J gave up 5 bases; unmatched junction bases: 7. From germline, CDR1 is SEHNR and CDR2 FQNEAQ (reference sequence). The CDR3 is made up of 16 amino acids. The DNA for the CDR3 is TGTGCCAGCAGCCCATTCGGACTAGCGGGAAACAATGAGCAGTTCTTC. Translated: CASSPFGLAGNNEQFF.

This clonotype has a handful of counts. The rearrangement links TRBV12-3 or TRBV12-4 to TRBJ2-3; D is unclear. The CDR3 covers 15 residues. Trimming took 3 bases from V and 0 from J, leaving 10 bases between them. The CDR3 spells CASSFSGPSTDTQYF. CDR3 coding DNA: TGTGCCAGCAGTTTCTCCGGGCCTAGCACAGATACGCAGTATTTT.

The gene calls are TRBV27 and TRBJ2-7; no firm D call. The CDR3 consists of 15 residues. Germline CDR1 and CDR2: MNHEY and SMNVEV (reference sequence). The ends were cut back, 6 bases at V and 4 bases at J, with 19 bases in the middle. The CDR3 bases are TGTGCCAGCAGACCAGACCTTAGCTTCGATTACGAGCAGTACGTC. Protein product: CASRPDLSFDYEQYV.

The chain recombines TRBV7-2 with TRBJ1-5; D uncertain. The CDR3 length is 12 residues. The V gene's germline CDR1 is SGHTA and CDR2 FQGNSA. V was shortened by 7 bases and J by 2 bases, with 6 bases between the two germline ends. This CDR3 reads CASNLGNQPQHF. CDR3 bases: TGTGCCAGCAACCTGGGCAATCAGCCCCAGCATTTT.

The rearrangement uses TRBV27 and TRBJ2-1; D perhaps matches TRBD1 (6 bases). This CDR3 is built from 15 residues. Trimming took off 10 bases at V and 2 bases at J, with 18 bases between the two ends. Germline V gene lookup returns CDR1 MNHEY and CDR2 SMNVEV (reference sequence). The CDR3 region has the DNA TGTGCCACCACAATCTTAAGGGGGACCTACAATGAGCAGTTCTTC. It yields the protein CATTILRGTYNEQFF.

This clonotype came up a few times. The chain carries TRBV7-6 and TRBJ2-3, with 7 bases matching TRBD1. This CDR3 spans 16 amino acids. Per germline, CDR1 SGHVS and CDR2 FNYEAQ. Trimming at V came to 2 bases and at J to 2 bases, leaving 7 bases not matched to a gene. The CDR3 region is CASSLIGGVDTDTQYF. CDR3 DNA: TGTGCCAGCAGCTTAATAGGGGGCGTTGACACAGATACGCAGTATTTT.

This clonotype appeared a few times. The V and J genes are TRBV7-2 and TRBJ2-1, with D unresolved. Germline V gene lookup returns CDR1 SGHTA and CDR2 FQGNSA. V lost 5 bases and J lost 6, with 11 bases in between. The CDR3 contains 13 residues. The CDR3 loop is CASSESAINEQFF. The CDR3 bases are TGTGCCAGCAGCGAAAGCGCAATCAATGAGCAGTTCTTC. Supplemented by reference TRBV7-2 and TRBJ2-1, the full variable domain reads GAGVSQSPSNKVTEKGKDVELRCDPISGHTALYWYRQSLGQGLEFLIYFQGNSAPDKSGLPSDRFSAERTGGSVSTLTIQRTQQEDSAVYLCASSESAINEQFFGPGTRLTVL.

On this clonotype itself: This may stem from a read error, because a much larger clone lies one nucleotide away. This rearrangement joins TRBV7-2 to TRBJ1-1; 8 positions match TRBD1. V lost 3 bases to trimming and J lost 3 bases; unmatched junction nucleotides: 0. The CDR3 extends over 13 amino acids. Germline-derived CDR1 and CDR2 are SGHTA and FQGNSA. CDR3 DNA: TGTGCCAGCAGCTTGACAGGGGACACTGAAGCTTTCTTT. Amino acids: CASSLTGDTEAFF.